These T cell receptor beta chains were read from a single sample in a study of T cell responses to AZD1222 COVID-19 vaccine. Produced via immunoSEQ multiplex PCR; TCRdb's table is partial and in-frame only. The repertoire holds about 98,000 clones, with roughly 83% as singletons. The source material was peripheral blood, sampled on day 0 of AZD1222 vaccination. These TCRs come from an adult in good health. Both conserved end residues are part of each CDR3. D genes are given only for firm matches. Where a row states a size, it is once, few, many or the class of an expanded clone; other rows omit it.

>.|TRBJ2-3|TRBV7-2|TRBD2
TGTGCCAGCAGCTTAGACACTAGCGGGACCACAGATACGCAGTATTTT
CASSLDTSGTTDTQYF
>once|TRBJ2-1|TRBV30|TRBD1
TGTGCCTGGAGTGGGGGACAGGGGGCTTACAATGAGCAGTTCTTC
CAWSGGQGAYNEQFF
>.|TRBJ2-3|TRBV5-1|TRBD2
TGCGCCAGCAAGGGACTAGCGGGGGGTCCAGATACGCAGTATTTT
CASKGLAGGPDTQYF
>.|TRBJ1-5|TRBV11-2|.
TGTGCCAGCAGCTTTTGGACCAATCAGCCCCAGCATTTT
CASSFWTNQPQHF
>few|TRBJ1-4|TRBV6-5|TRBD1
TGTGCCAGCAGTTACTCGGACAGGGGGCTGGAAAAACTGTTTTTT
CASSYSDRGLEKLFF
>.|TRBJ2-1|TRBV7-9|.
TGTGCCAGCAGCTTAGTAATTAGCAAAAGCTCCTACAATGAGCAGTTCTTC
CASSLVISKSSYNEQFF
>.|TRBJ1-2|TRBV9|.
TGTGCCAGCAGCCGCGATGATAAGGGGCGGGACTATGGCTACACCTTC
CASSRDDKGRDYGYTF
>.|TRBJ2-1|TRBV6-5|.
TGTGCCAGCAGTTCCCCCCAGCGGCTCAATGAGCAGTTCTTC
CASSSPQRLNEQFF
>few|TRBJ1-1|TRBV12-5|.
TGTGCTAGTGGTTTGGGGGCTGAAGCTTTCTTT
CASGLGAEAFF
>once|TRBJ2-3|TRBV5-1|.
TGCGCCAGCAGAGGACTAAGCACAGATACGCAGTATTTT
CASRGLSTDTQYF
>.|TRBJ2-3|TRBV10-3|.
TGTGCCATCAGTGAGTCGGGCTCAATAGATACGCAGTATTTT
CAISESGSIDTQYF
>.|TRBJ1-1|TRBV18|.
TGTGCCAGCTCCCCCGTCTGGGGAAACACTGAAGCTTTCTTT
CASSPVWGNTEAFF
>.|TRBJ2-2|TRBV10-3|TRBD2
TGTGCCATCAGTCTTAGCGGGGGAGAAACCGGGGAGCTGTTTTTT
CAISLSGGETGELFF
>.|TRBJ2-1|TRBV3-1/TRBV3-2|.
TGTGCCAGCAGCCTGGAGAATGAGCAGTTCTTC
CASSLENEQFF
>.|TRBJ1-1|TRBV28|.
TGTGCCAGCTTTAGAGTGAACACTGAAGCTTTCTTT
CASFRVNTEAFF
>.|TRBJ2-1|TRBV6-5|.
TGTGCCAGCAGCCGACTAACCCCTCTAGACAATGAGCAGTTCTTC
CASSRLTPLDNEQFF
>.|TRBJ1-3|TRBV28|.
TGTGCCAGCAGCCCCTTCCAGGCCAGGGATGGAAACACCATATATTTT
CASSPFQARDGNTIYF
>.|TRBJ2-2|TRBV5-4|TRBD1
TGTGCCAGCAGCTCCCAGGGGGACACCGGGGAGCTGTTTTTT
CASSSQGDTGELFF
>.|TRBJ2-5|TRBV12-3/TRBV12-4|TRBD2
TGTGCCAGCAGTTCCGGACTAGCGGATCAGTACTTC
CASSSGLADQYF
>.|TRBJ1-4|TRBV25-1|TRBD1
TGTGCCAGCAGTGAATTTACACAGGGGGGTGAAAAACTGTTTTTT
CASSEFTQGGEKLFF
>.|TRBJ2-7|TRBV27|TRBD1
TGTGCCAGCGCCCGGGACAGGGCTCCTAGCGGATCCTACGAGCAGTACTTC
CASARDRAPSGSYEQYF
>.|TRBJ1-5|TRBV28|.
TGTGCCAGCAGTTCAAGGATGGCCCAGCATTTT
CASSSRMAQHF
>.|TRBJ1-1|TRBV3-1/TRBV3-2|TRBD1
TGTGCCAGCAGCCAAACTACAGGGGTGCAGGCTTTCTTT
CASSQTTGVQAFF
>.|TRBJ1-3|TRBV3-1/TRBV3-2|TRBD1
TGTGCCAGCAGCCAAGTAGTGGGACAGCTTGGAAACACCATATATTTT
CASSQVVGQLGNTIYF
>.|TRBJ1-2|TRBV10-2|TRBD1
TGCGCCAGCAGTCCGGGACAGAGTTATGGCTACACCTTC
CASSPGQSYGYTF
>.|TRBJ2-7|TRBV18|.
TGTGCCAGCTCACCACCTTTAAACAGGACAAGCTCCTACGAGCAGTACTTC
CASSPPLNRTSSYEQYF
>.|TRBJ2-2|TRBV12-3/TRBV12-4|.
TGTGCCAGCAGTTTAGGAGGGGAGGAGCTGTTTTTT
CASSLGGEELFF
>.|TRBJ1-1|TRBV11-3|TRBD1
TGTGCCAGCAGCTGGACAGGGGTGACTGAAGCTTTCTTT
CASSWTGVTEAFF
>.|TRBJ1-1|TRBV6-5|.
TGTGCCAGCAGTTACCGGAACACTGAAGCTTTCTTT
CASSYRNTEAFF
>.|TRBJ1-2|TRBV27|TRBD1
TGTGCCAGCAGTCCCTCCCTTGGACAGGGGGCGCGGGTCTATGGCTACACCTTC
CASSPSLGQGARVYGYTF
>once|TRBJ1-1|TRBV6-5|TRBD1
TGTGCCAGCATCCGAGACAGGGTAGGGACTGAAGCTTTCTTT
CASIRDRVGTEAFF
>few|TRBJ1-2|TRBV9|.
TGTGCCAGCAGCCTTTCCGGGCCCCCCTATCCCTACACCTTC
CASSLSGPPYPYTF
>.|TRBJ1-3|TRBV7-9|.
TGTGCCAGCAGCTTAGATCGGGGTGACATATCCTCCTCTGGAAACACCATATATTTT
CASSLDRGDISSSGNTIYF
>.|TRBJ2-2|TRBV21-1|.
TGTGCCAGCAGCAAATTGGGGACAGCCACATACCCGCGGGACACCGGGGAGCTGTTTTTT
CASSKLGTATYPRDTGELFF
>once|TRBJ1-4|TRBV28|.
TGTGCCAGCAGTCTCAAGGAGGGGGTTCTGTTTTTT
CASSLKEGVLFF
>.|TRBJ2-2|TRBV3-1/TRBV3-2|TRBD2
TGTGCCAGCAGCATAGCGGGGGGGCTCTTCGACACCGGGGAGCTGTTTTTT
CASSIAGGLFDTGELFF
>.|TRBJ2-1|TRBV9|.
TGTGCCAGCAGCTCAACGTACAATGAGCAGTTCTTC
CASSSTYNEQFF
>once|TRBJ2-1|TRBV7-2|.
TGTGCCAGCAGCTTAACGTGGGGCTCCTACAATGAGCAGTTCTTC
CASSLTWGSYNEQFF
>.|TRBJ2-7|TRBV28|.
TGTGCCAGCTTCGAGGCGGCAGTCAGGGAGCAGTACTTC
CASFEAAVREQYF
>.|TRBJ2-2|TRBV6-5|.
TGTGCCAGCAGTTACGACTCATACGTGGAGTCCGGGGAGCTGTTTTTT
CASSYDSYVESGELFF
>.|TRBJ2-1|TRBV28|.
TGTGCCAGCAGTCTTGATGGGACTTGGGTTGATGAGCAGTTCTTC
CASSLDGTWVDEQFF
>.|TRBJ1-2|TRBV7-9|.
TGTGCCAGCAGCTTTACGGCCTCAGGAGGCTCCGGGGGCTACACCTTC
CASSFTASGGSGGYTF
>.|TRBJ2-5|TRBV10-3|.
TGTGCCACGTCCGCCGGGGATTGGGAGACCCAGTACTTC
CATSAGDWETQYF
>.|TRBJ1-2|TRBV24-1|.
TGTGCCACCAGTGTTACGGCTAGCTATGGCTACACCTTC
CATSVTASYGYTF
>once|TRBJ1-2|TRBV2|TRBD1
TGTGCCAGCAGTGAATACGGGACAGGGATCTATGGCTACACCTTC
CASSEYGTGIYGYTF
>.|TRBJ1-5|TRBV29-1|TRBD1
TGCAGCGCCGCGACAGGGGGGGGCAATCAGCCCCAGCATTTT
CSAATGGGNQPQHF
>few|TRBJ2-1|TRBV27|.
TGTGCCAGCAGTTTACGGGAAAGGCGCAATGAGCAGTTCTTC
CASSLRERRNEQFF
>.|TRBJ1-1|TRBV5-1|TRBD1
TGCGCCAGCAGCTTAGGACAGGGGCGCTTTACTGAAGCTTTCTTT
CASSLGQGRFTEAFF
>.|TRBJ1-1|TRBV7-9|.
TGTGCCAGCAGCTCTACGGATACGCCCACTTTCTTT
CASSSTDTPTFF
>few|TRBJ2-5|TRBV4-1|.
TGCGCCAGCGCGACGGAAACGGGGGGCCGGCCAGGGACCCAGTACTTC
CASATETGGRPGTQYF
>.|TRBJ1-4|TRBV4-2|TRBD1
TGTGCCAGCGCGACAGGGGATAAATCTGAAAAACTGTTTTTT
CASATGDKSEKLFF
>.|TRBJ1-4|TRBV6-1|TRBD1
TGTGCCAGCAGTCCTCCGGGACAGGGGAATGAAAAACTGTTTTTT
CASSPPGQGNEKLFF
>.|TRBJ1-1|TRBV4-1|.
TGCGCCAGCAGCCAAGTTGGAGACAAGCTAGCTTTCTTT
CASSQVGDKLAFF
>.|TRBJ1-6|TRBV7-2|TRBD1
TGTGCCAGCAGCTTGGGGGACAGGGTTTACTCACCCCTCCACTTT
CASSLGDRVYSPLHF